This TCR beta chain was observed in a study of cytomegalovirus exposure and HLA in healthy donors (dated by TCRdb to 2016 to 2017). Turning to the overall study: The roughly 650 repertoires of the first cohort and the 95 to 150 validation repertoires were produced on the same platform, according to a later analysis. The aim of the study was to test whether cataloging public T cell receptors could identify signatures of past pathogen exposure. In addition to the first cohort of 666 subjects, a separate validation cohort of under 150 different subjects was used. High-throughput TCR immunosequencing, statistical association of individual TCRs with disease status, and machine learning were combined to predict cytomegalovirus infection status.

The donors were included in the validation cohort of 130 or so subjects, a group kept apart from the approximately 650-subject first cohort. Findings and caveats that apply to the study as a whole: Three of the identified cytomegalovirus-associated TCR beta chains were confirmed in vitro to be specific for cytomegalovirus antigens. Most TCR sequences were seen in very few donors, while some public TCRs were found in many individuals. The study gave a list of some 150 TCR beta chains associated with cytomegalovirus. In a later analysis, TCRs clustered in the first cohort were found to also tend to co-occur in the 110 or so validation repertoires, with about 94% of cluster scores above 0. According to the authors, the approach could potentially be generalized to other disease states and immunological phenotypes. The classifier was reported to diagnose cytomegalovirus status with high specificity and sensitivity in both the original and validation cohorts. A later analysis lacked HLA typing for the validation cohort, so it scored co-occurrence in that cohort across all 110 or so repertoires.

Comment on this clone: This receptor's antigen is unknown. The input lacks base qualities; no much larger clone sits a single base away.

The library was made by the immunoSEQ multiplex PCR assay. The study's processing was this. A statistical classification framework was developed to diagnose cytomegalovirus status using the catalog of TCR beta chain sequences. Sourced from immuneACCESS, this table was stored by TCRdb with only in-frame sequences that have V and J called. A share of the clones is absent; for the studies checked, an unresolved V gene accounts for under half, and the remainder has no known explanation. V, J and clone size reflect that table, while D and trimming were determined from the DNA. The sample data list about 130,000 clones, and 85% to 90% of these were observed just once. Approximately 3.5% of the sample lies in the top ten. The germline V gene encodes CDR1 SGHAT and CDR2 FQNNGV. V lost 5 bases and J lost 7 bases, and the count of bases not matched to a germline gene is 11. CDR3 length: 15 amino acids, cysteine to phenylalanine. Only the CDR3 DNA is retained, 45 bases long and in frame from the first base.

The rearrangement joined TRBV11-2 to TRBJ2-1; 7 bases in the junction line up with TRBD1. Material for sequencing was PBMCs. The TCR comes from a man younger than 40 in good health and CMV-seronegative. The CDR3 protein: CASSRDETGLNEQFF. DNA sequence: TGTGCCAGCAGCCGGGACGAGACAGGGTTGAATGAGCAGTTCTTC. The CDR3 plus the reference TRBV11-2 and TRBJ2-1 genes for the other parts give the full variable domain: EAGVAQSPRYKIIEKRQSVAFWCNPISGHATLYWYQQILGQGPKLLIQFQNNGVVDDSQLPKDRFSAERLKGVDSTLKIQPAKLEDSAVYLCASSRDETGLNEQFFGPGTRLTVL.